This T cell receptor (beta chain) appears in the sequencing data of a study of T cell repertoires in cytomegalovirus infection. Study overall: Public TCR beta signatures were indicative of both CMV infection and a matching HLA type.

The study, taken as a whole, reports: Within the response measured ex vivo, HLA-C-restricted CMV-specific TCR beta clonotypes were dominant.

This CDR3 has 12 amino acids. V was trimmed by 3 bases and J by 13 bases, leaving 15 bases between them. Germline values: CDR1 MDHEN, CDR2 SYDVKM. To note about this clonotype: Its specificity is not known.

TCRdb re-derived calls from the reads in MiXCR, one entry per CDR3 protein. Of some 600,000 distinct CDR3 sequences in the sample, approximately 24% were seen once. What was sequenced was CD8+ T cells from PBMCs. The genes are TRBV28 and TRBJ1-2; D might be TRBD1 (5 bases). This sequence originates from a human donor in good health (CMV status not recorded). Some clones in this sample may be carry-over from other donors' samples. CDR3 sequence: CASSFWGDPCTF. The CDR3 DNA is TGTGCCAGCAGTTTTTGGGGCGACCCGTGCACCTTC.